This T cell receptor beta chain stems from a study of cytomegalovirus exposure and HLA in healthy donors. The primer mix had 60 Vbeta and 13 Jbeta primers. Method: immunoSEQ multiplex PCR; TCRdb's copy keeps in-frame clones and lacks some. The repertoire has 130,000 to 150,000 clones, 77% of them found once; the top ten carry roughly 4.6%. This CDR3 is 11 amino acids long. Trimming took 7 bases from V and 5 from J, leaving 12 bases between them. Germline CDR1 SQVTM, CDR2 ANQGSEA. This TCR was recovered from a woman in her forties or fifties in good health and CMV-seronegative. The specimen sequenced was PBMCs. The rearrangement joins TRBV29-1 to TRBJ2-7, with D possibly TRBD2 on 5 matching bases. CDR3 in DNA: TGCAGCGGAAAGGACTTCAACGAGCAGTACTTC. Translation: CSGKDFNEQYF.